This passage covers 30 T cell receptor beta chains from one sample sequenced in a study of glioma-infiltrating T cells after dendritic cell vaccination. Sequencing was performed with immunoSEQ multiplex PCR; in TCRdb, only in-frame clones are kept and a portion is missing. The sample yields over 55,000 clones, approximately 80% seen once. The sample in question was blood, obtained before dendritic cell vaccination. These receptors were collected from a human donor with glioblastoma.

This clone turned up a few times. CDR3 sequence (DNA): TGTGCCAGCAGCTCTGGAGGGGGCCGTCACGCTTTCTTT. It specifies CASSSGGGRHAFF. The chain has TRBV7-9 and TRBJ1-1, with 7 bases that match TRBD1. Unmatched junction bases numbered 10, after V lost 4 bases and J lost 11 bases. CDR3 length: 13 residues. Germline V gene lookup returns CDR1 SEHNR and CDR2 FQNEAQ (reference sequence).

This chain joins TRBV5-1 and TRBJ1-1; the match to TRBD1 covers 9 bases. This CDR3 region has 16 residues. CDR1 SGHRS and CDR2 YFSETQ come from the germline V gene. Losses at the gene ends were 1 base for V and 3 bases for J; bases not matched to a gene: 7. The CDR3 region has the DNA TGCGCCAGCAGCTTGTCGGCGGGACAGGGTGACACTGAAGCTTTCTTT. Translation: CASSLSAGQGDTEAFF.

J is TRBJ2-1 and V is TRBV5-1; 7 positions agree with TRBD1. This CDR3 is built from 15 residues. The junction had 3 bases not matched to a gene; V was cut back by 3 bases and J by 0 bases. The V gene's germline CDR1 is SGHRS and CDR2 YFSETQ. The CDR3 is CASSSGGSSYNEQFF. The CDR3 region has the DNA TGCGCCAGCAGCTCAGGGGGAAGCTCCTACAATGAGCAGTTCTTC.

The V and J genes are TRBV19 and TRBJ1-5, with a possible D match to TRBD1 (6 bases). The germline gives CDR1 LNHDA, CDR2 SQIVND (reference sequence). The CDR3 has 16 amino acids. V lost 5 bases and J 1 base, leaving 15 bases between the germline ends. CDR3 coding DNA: TGTGCCAGTAGTCCCTCGGGACAAGCGAGCAATCAGCCCCAGCATTTT. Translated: CASSPSGQASNQPQHF.

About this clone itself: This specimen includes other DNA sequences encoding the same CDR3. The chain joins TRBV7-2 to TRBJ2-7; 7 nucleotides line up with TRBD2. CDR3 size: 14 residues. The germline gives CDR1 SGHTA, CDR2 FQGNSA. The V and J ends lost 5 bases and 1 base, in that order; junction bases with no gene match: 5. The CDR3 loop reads CASSITSESYEQYF. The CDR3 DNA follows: TGTGCCAGCAGCATAACTAGCGAATCCTACGAGCAGTACTTC.

CDR3 DNA sequence: TGTGCCAGCAGCAGGCAGGCGGGGAGCTCCTACGAGCAGTACTTC. Amino acids: CASSRQAGSSYEQYF. The chain couples TRBV5-4 to TRBJ2-7; maybe TRBD2 (6 bases). Germline loops: CDR1 SGHNT, CDR2 YYREEE (reference sequence). There are 15 residues in the CDR3. V lost 4 bases and J 0 bases, leaving 14 bases between the germline ends.

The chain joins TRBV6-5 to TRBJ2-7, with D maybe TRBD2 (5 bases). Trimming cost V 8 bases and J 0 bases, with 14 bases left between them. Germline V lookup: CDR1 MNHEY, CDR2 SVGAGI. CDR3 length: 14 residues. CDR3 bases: TGTGCCAGCGCGTTACGGGAAAGCTCCTACGAGCAGTACTTC. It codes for CASALRESSYEQYF.

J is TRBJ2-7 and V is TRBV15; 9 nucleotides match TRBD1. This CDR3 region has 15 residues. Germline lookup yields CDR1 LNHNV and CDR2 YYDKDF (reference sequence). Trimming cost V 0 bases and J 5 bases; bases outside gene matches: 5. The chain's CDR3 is CATSREGQGIHEQYF. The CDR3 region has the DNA TGTGCCACCAGCAGAGAAGGACAGGGGATCCACGAGCAGTACTTC.

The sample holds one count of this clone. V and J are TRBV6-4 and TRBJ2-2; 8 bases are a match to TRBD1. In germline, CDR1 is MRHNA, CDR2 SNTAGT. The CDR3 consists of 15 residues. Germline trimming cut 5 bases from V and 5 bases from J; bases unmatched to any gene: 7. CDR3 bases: TGTGCCAGCAGTTACGGACAGGGTGGAACCGGGGAGCTGTTTTTT. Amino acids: CASSYGQGGTGELFF.

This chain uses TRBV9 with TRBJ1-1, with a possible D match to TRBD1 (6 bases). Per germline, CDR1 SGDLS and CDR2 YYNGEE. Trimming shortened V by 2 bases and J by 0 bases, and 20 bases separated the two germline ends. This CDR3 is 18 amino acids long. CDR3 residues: CASSVAVGGPVMNTEAFF. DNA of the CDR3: TGTGCCAGCAGCGTCGCCGTCGGGGGGCCGGTAATGAACACTGAAGCTTTCTTT.

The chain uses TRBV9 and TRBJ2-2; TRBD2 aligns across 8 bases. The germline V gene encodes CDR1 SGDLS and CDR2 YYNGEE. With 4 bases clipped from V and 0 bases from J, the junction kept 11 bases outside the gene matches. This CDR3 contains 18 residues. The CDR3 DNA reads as TGTGCCAGCAGCACTCGGACTAGCCCCACTACGAACACCGGGGAGCTGTTTTTT. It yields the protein CASSTRTSPTTNTGELFF.

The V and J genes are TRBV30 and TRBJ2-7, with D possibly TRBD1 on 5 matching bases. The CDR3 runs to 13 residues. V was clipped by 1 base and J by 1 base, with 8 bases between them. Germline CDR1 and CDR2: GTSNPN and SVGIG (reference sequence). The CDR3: CAWSGRQSYEQYF. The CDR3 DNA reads TGTGCCTGGAGTGGACGACAGTCCTACGAGCAGTACTTC.

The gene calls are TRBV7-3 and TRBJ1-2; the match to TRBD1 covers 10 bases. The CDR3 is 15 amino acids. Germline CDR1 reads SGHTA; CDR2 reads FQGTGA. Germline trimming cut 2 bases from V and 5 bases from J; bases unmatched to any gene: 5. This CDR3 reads CASSLPGTGVYGYTF. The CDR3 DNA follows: TGTGCCAGCAGCTTACCGGGGACAGGGGTTTATGGCTACACCTTC. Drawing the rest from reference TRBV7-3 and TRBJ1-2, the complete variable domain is GAGVSQTPSNKVTEKGKYVELRCDPISGHTALYWYRQSLGQGPEFLIYFQGTGAADDSGLPNDRFFAVRPEGSVSTLKIQRTERGDSAVYLCASSLPGTGVYGYTFGSGTRLTVV.

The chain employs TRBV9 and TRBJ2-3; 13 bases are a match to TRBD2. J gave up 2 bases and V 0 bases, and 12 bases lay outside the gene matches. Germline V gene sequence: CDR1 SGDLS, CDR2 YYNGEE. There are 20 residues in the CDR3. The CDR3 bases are TGTGCCAGCAGCGTAGGTCGGTGGACTAGCGGGGGCCGGAACACAGATACGCAGTATTTT. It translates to CASSVGRWTSGGRNTDTQYF. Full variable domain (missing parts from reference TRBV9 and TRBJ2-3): DSGVTQTPKHLITATGQRVTLRCSPRSGDLSVYWYQQSLDQGLQFLIQYYNGEERAKGNILERFSAQQFPDLHSELNLSSLELGDSALYFCASSVGRWTSGGRNTDTQYFGPGTRLTVL.

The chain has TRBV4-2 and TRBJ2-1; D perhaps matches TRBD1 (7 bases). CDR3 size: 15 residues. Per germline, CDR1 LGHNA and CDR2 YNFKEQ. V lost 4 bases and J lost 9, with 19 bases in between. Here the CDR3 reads CASSPNAGGLGEQFF. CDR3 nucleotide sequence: TGTGCCAGCAGCCCTAATGCAGGGGGGCTAGGTGAGCAGTTCTTC.

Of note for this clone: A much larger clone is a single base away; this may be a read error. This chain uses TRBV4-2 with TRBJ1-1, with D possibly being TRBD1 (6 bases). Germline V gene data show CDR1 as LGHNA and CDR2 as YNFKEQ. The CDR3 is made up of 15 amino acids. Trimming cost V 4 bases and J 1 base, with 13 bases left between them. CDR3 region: CASSPLAGANTEAFF. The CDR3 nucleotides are TGTGCCAGCAGCCCACTGGCGGGGGCGAACACTGAAGCTTTCTTT.

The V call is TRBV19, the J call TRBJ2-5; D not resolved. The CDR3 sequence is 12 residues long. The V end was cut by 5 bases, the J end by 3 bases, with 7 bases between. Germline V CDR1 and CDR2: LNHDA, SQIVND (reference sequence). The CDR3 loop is CASSDLEETQYF. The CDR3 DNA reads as TGTGCCAGTAGTGACCTAGAAGAGACCCAGTACTTC. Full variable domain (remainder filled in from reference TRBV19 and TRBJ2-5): DGGITQSPKYLFRKEGQNVTLSCEQNLNHDAMYWYRQDPGQGLRLIYYSQIVNDFQKGDIAEGYSVSREKKESFPLTVTSAQKNPTAFYLCASSDLEETQYFGPGTRLLVL.

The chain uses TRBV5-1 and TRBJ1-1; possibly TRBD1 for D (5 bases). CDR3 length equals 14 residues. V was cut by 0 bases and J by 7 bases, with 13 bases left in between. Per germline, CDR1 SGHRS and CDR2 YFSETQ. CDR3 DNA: TGCGCCAGCAGCTTGGAATGGTCAGACAGTGAAGCTTTCTTT. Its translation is CASSLEWSDSEAFF. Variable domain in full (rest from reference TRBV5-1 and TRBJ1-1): KAGVTQTPRYLIKTRGQQVTLSCSPISGHRSVSWYQQTPGQGLQFLFEYFSETQRNKGNFPGRFSGRQFSNSRSEMNVSTLELGDSALYLCASSLEWSDSEAFFGQGTRLTVV.

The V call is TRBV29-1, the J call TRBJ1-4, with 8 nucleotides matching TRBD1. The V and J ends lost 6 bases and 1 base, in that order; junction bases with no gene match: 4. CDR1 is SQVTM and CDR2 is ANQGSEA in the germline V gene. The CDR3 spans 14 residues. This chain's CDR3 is CSVDGQGTNEKLFF. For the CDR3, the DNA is TGCAGCGTAGACGGACAGGGAACTAATGAAAAACTGTTTTTT.

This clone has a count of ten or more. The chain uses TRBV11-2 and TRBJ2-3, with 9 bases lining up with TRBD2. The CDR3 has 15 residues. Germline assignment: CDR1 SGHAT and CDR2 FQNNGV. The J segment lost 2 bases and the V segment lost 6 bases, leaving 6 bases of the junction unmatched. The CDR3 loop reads CASSEASGATDTQYF. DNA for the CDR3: TGTGCCAGCAGTGAGGCTAGCGGGGCCACAGATACGCAGTATTTT.

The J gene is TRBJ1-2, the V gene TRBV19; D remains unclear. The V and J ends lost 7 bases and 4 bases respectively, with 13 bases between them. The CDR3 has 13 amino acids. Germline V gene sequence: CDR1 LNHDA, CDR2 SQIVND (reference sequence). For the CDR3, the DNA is TGTGCCAGTAATGGTGAGGGCGTCTATGGCTACACCTTC. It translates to CASNGEGVYGYTF.

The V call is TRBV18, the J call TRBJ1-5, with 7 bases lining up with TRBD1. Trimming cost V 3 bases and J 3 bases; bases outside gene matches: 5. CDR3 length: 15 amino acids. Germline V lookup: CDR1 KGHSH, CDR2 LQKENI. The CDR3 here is CASSPGQAFNQPQHF. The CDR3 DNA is TGTGCCAGCTCACCCGGACAGGCCTTCAATCAGCCCCAGCATTTT.

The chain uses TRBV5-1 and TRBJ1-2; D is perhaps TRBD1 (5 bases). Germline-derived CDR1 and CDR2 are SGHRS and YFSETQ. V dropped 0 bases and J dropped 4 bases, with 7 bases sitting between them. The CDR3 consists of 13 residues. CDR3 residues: CASSLGTRYGYTF. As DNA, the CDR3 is TGCGCCAGCAGCTTGGGGACACGCTATGGCTACACCTTC.

The CDR3 region has the DNA TGTGCCAGCAGCCAAGATCTTGGAGTTTCTAACTATGGCTACACCTTC. Translation gives CASSQDLGVSNYGYTF. V and J are TRBV4-2 and TRBJ1-2; no reliable D call. Trimming took 0 bases from V and 0 from J, leaving 11 bases between them. CDR1 is LGHNA and CDR2 is YNFKEQ in the germline V gene. CDR3 size: 16 residues.

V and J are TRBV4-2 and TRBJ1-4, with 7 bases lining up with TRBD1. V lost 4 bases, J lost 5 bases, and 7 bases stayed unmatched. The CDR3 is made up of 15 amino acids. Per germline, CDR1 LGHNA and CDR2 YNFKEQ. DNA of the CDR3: TGTGCCAGCAGCCTTTCCGGGACAGAGAATGAAAAACTGTTTTTT. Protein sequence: CASSLSGTENEKLFF.

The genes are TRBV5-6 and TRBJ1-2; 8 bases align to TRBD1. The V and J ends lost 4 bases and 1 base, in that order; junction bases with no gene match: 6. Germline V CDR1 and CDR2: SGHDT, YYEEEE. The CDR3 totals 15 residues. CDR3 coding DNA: TGTGCCAGCAGCACCCAGGGGGCGCGTAACTATGGCTACACCTTC. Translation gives CASSTQGARNYGYTF.

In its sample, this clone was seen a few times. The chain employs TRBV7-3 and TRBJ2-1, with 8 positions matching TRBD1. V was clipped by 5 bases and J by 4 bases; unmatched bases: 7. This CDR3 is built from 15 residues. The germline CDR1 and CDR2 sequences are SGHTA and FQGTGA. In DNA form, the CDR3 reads TGTGCCAGCAGCCTACCGGGACAGGCGTACAATGAGCAGTTCTTC. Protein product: CASSLPGQAYNEQFF.

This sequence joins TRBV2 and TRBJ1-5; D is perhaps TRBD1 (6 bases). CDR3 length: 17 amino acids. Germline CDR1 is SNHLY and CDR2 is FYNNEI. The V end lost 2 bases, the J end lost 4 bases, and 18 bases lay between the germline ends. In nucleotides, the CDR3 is TGTGCCAGCAGTGAAATAGGACCCCGACAGGCGAATCAGCCCCAGCATTTT. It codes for CASSEIGPRQANQPQHF.

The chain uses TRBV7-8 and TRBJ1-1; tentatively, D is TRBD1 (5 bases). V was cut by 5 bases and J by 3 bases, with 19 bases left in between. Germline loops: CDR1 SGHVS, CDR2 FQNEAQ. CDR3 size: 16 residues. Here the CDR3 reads CASSLSPQAWDTEAFF. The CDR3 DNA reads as TGTGCCAGCAGCCTATCCCCACAGGCCTGGGACACTGAAGCTTTCTTT.

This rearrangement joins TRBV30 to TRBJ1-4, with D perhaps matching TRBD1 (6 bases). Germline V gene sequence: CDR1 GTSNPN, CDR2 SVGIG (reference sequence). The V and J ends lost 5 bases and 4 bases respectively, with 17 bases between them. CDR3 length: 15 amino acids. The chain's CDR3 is CAWAPIQGYNEKLFF. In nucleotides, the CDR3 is TGTGCCTGGGCACCGATACAGGGCTATAATGAAAAACTGTTTTTT.